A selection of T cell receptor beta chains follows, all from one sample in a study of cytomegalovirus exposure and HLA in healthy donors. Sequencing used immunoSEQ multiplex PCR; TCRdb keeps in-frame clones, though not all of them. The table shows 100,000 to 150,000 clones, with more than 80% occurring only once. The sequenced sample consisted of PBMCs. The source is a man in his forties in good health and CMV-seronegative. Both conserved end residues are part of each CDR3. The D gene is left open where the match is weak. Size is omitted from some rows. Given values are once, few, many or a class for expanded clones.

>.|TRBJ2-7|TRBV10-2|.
CASSEGQNYEQYF
TGCGCCAGCAGTGAGGGCCAGAACTACGAGCAGTACTTC
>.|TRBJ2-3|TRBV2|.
CASKADSSTDTQYF
TGTGCCAGCAAGGCTGACAGTTCCACAGATACGCAGTATTTT
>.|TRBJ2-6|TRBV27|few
CASSPGGSGANVLTF
TGTGCCAGCAGTCCCGGGGGCTCTGGGGCCAACGTCCTGACTTTC
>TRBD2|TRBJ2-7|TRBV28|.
CASSFTSGGELYEQYF
TGTGCCAGCAGTTTCACTAGCGGGGGGGAACTATACGAGCAGTACTTC
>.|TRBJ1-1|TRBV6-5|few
CASSPGQSPAFF
TGTGCCAGCAGTCCCGGACAGTCCCCAGCTTTCTTT
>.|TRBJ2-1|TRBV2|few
CATARDIGGNEQFF
TGTGCCACCGCACGGGACATAGGGGGCAATGAGCAGTTCTTC
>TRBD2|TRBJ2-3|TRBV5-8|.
CASAPGLEVDTQYF
TGTGCCAGCGCCCCGGGACTAGAAGTAGATACGCAGTATTTT
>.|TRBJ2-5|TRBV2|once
CASRWGEETQYF
TGTGCCAGCAGGTGGGGGGAAGAGACCCAGTACTTC
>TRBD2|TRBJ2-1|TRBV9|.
CASSVGRLAEMVNEQFF
TGTGCCAGCAGCGTAGGGAGGCTAGCGGAGATGGTCAATGAGCAGTTCTTC
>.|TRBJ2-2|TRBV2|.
CASRVGGNTGELFF
TGTGCCAGCAGGGTGGGAGGGAACACCGGGGAGCTGTTTTTT
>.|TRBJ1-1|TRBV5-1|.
CASTLQSIHTEAFF
TGCGCCAGCACCCTACAGTCGATCCACACTGAAGCTTTCTTT
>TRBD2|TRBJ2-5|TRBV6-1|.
CARAAGERETQYF
TGTGCCAGGGCAGCGGGAGAACGAGAGACCCAGTACTTC
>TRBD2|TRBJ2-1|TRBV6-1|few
CASSLAGGPYNEQFF
TGTGCCAGCAGTCTAGCGGGAGGGCCCTACAATGAGCAGTTCTTC
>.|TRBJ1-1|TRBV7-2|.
CASSLAGANTEAFF
TGTGCCAGCAGCTTAGCAGGGGCGAACACTGAAGCTTTCTTT
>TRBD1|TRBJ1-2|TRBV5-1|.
CASSDPGQGIQGYTF
TGCGCCAGCAGCGATCCGGGACAGGGGATACAAGGCTACACCTTC
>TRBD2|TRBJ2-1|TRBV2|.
CASRLAGGEQFF
TGTGCCAGCCGACTAGCGGGAGGGGAGCAGTTCTTC
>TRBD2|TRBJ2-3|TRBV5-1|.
CASSPGPSGSTDTQYF
TGCGCCAGCAGCCCCGGACCTAGCGGAAGCACAGATACGCAGTATTTT
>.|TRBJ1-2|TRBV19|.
CASRNRDTLYGYTF
TGTGCCAGTAGAAACCGGGACACTTTATATGGCTACACCTTC
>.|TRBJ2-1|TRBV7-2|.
CASRAGVSSYNEQFF
TGTGCCAGCAGAGCGGGCGTGAGCTCCTACAATGAGCAGTTCTTC
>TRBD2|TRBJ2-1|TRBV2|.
CASSDLAGYNEQFF
TGTGCCAGCAGTGACCTAGCGGGCTACAATGAGCAGTTCTTC
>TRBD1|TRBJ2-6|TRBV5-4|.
CASIPGQISGANVLTF
TGTGCCAGCATACCGGGACAGATCTCTGGGGCCAACGTCCTGACTTTC
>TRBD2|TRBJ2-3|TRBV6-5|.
CASRLAGASDTQYF
TGTGCCAGCAGATTAGCGGGGGCCTCCGATACGCAGTATTTT
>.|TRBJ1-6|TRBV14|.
CASSPFGGGDGYSPLHF
TGTGCCAGCAGCCCCTTCGGAGGGGGGGACGGTTATTCACCCCTCCACTTT
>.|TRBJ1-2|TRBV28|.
CASSLGGYGYTF
TGTGCCAGCAGTCTAGGCGGATATGGCTACACCTTC
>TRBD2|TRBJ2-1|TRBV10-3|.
CAISGGYGTSGYNEQFF
TGTGCCATCAGTGGGGGGTATGGGACTAGCGGCTACAATGAGCAGTTCTTC
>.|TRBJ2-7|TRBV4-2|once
CASSPASSYEQYF
TGTGCCAGCAGCCCCGCAAGCTCCTACGAGCAGTACTTC
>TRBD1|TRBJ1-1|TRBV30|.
CAWTSDRGDTEAFF
TGTGCCTGGACCTCCGACAGGGGTGACACTGAAGCTTTCTTT
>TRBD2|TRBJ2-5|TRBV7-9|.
CASSFSTSGETQYF
TGTGCCAGCAGCTTTTCGACTAGCGGAGAGACCCAGTACTTC
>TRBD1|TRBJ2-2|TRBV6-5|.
CATRDRVDGELFF
TGTGCCACCCGGGACAGGGTGGACGGGGAGCTGTTTTTT
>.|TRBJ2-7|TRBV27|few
CASSFTPRVGQYF
TGTGCCAGCAGTTTTACCCCCAGGGTAGGGCAGTACTTC
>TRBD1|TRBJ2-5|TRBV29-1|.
CSVGQGAQKTQYF
TGCAGCGTGGGACAGGGGGCCCAAAAGACCCAGTACTTC
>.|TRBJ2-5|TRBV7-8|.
CASSLGLAYSQETQYF
TGTGCCAGCAGCTTAGGATTAGCCTACTCTCAAGAGACCCAGTACTTC
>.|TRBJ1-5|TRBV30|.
CAWSRDSGVNQPQHF
TGTGCCTGGAGTCGAGACTCGGGGGTCAATCAGCCCCAGCATTTT
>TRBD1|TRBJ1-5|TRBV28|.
CASSAPGTGGYQPQHF
TGTGCCAGCAGTGCACCCGGGACAGGGGGTTATCAGCCCCAGCATTTT
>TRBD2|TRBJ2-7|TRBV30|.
CACYTPGGSYEQYF
TGTGCCTGCTACACCCCGGGGGGCTCCTACGAGCAGTACTTC
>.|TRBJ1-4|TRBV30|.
CAWRIPGANEKLFF
TGTGCCTGGAGGATACCGGGAGCGAATGAAAAACTGTTTTTT
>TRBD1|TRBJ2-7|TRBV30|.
CAWSPWDRVTYEQYF
TGTGCCTGGAGTCCCTGGGACAGGGTAACCTACGAGCAGTACTTC
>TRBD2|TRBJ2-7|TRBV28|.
CASSLTSGTYEQYF
TGTGCCAGCAGTTTAACTAGCGGGACCTACGAGCAGTACTTC
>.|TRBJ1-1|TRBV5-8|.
CASSFPGGGEAFF
TGTGCCAGCAGCTTCCCCGGCGGGGGCGAAGCTTTCTTT
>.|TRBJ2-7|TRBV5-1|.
CASSSDPEAYEQYF
TGCGCCAGCAGCTCGGACCCGGAGGCCTACGAGCAGTACTTC
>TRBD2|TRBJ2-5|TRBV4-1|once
CASSQRTSGGIETQYF
TGCGCCAGCAGCCAGAGGACTAGCGGGGGGATAGAGACCCAGTACTTC
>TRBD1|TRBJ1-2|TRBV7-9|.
CASSLDQGANGYTF
TGTGCCAGCAGCTTAGATCAGGGGGCTAATGGCTACACCTTC
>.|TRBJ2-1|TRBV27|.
CASRAGNPYNEQFF
TGTGCCAGCAGAGCCGGGAATCCCTACAATGAGCAGTTCTTC
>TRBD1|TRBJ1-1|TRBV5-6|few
CASSYPGTGFAAFF
TGTGCCAGCAGCTACCCCGGGACAGGGTTTGCGGCTTTCTTT
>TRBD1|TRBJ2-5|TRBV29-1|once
CSASQGGVETQYF
TGCAGCGCCTCACAGGGGGGAGTAGAGACCCAGTACTTC
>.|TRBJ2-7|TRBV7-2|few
CASSLRYEQYF
TGTGCCAGCAGCTTACGTTACGAGCAGTACTTC
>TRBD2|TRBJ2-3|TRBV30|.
CAWSVGSGGGTDTQYF
TGTGCCTGGAGTGTAGGTAGCGGGGGGGGCACAGATACGCAGTATTTT
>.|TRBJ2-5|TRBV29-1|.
CSAAGSRRETQYF
TGCAGCGCCGCCGGGTCACGCCGAGAGACCCAGTACTTC
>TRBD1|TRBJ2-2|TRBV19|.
CASRTGVNTGELFF
TGTGCCAGCCGGACAGGGGTAAACACCGGGGAGCTGTTTTTT
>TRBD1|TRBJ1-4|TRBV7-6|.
CASSPPGQGASNEKLFF
TGTGCCAGCAGCCCCCCCGGACAGGGGGCATCTAATGAAAAACTGTTTTTT
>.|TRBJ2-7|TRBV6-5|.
CASRPPGSREQYF
TGTGCCAGCAGGCCCCCGGGGAGTCGCGAGCAGTACTTC